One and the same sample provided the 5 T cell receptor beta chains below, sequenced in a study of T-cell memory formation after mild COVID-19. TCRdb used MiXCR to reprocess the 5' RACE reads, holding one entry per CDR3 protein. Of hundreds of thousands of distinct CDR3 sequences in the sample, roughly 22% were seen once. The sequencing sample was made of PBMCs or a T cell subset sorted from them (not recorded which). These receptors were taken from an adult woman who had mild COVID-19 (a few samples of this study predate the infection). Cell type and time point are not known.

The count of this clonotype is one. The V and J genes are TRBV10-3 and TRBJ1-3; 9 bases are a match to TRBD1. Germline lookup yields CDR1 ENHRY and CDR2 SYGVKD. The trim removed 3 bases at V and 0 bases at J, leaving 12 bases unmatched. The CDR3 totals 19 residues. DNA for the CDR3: TGTGCCATCAGTGACCTGGGACAGGGCAATACCATCTCTGGAAACACCATATATTTT. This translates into CAISDLGQGNTISGNTIYF.

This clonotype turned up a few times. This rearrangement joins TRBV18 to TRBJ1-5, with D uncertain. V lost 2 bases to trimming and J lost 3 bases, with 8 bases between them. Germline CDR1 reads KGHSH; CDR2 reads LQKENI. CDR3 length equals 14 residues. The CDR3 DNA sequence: TGTGCCAGCTCACCAGGAAAGGACAATCAGCCCCAGCATTTT. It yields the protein CASSPGKDNQPQHF.

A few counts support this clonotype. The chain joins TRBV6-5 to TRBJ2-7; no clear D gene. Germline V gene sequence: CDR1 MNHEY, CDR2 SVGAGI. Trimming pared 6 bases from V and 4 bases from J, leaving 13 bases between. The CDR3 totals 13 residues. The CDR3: CASSLNGPYEQYF. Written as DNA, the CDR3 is TGTGCCAGCAGCCTCAACGGACCGTACGAGCAGTACTTC.

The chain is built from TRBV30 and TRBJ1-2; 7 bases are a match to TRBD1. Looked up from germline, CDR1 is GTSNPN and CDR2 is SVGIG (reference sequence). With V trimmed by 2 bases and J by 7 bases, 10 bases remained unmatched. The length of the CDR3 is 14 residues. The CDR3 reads CAWSMNRGRAGYTF. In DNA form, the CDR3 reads TGTGCCTGGAGTATGAACAGGGGTAGGGCTGGCTACACCTTC.

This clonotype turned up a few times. CDR3 sequence: CASSSDTGGTDTQYF. The CDR3 region has the DNA TGTGCCAGCAGCTCGGACACCGGAGGCACAGATACGCAGTATTTT. The V gene is TRBV7-9, the J gene TRBJ2-3, with a tentative D call TRBD1 (5 bases). This CDR3 comprises 15 residues. The ends were cut back, 4 bases at V and 1 base at J, with 12 bases in the middle. Per germline, CDR1 SEHNR and CDR2 FQNEAQ (reference sequence).